This T cell receptor (beta chain) comes out of a study of blood T cell repertoires in COVID-19. Study details: Sample material is recorded as cDNA or gDNA derived from T cells, B-cell-depleted T cells, or PBMCs.

Original processing methods: Reference gene primer amplification gave estimated nucleated cell counts. Using immunoSEQ multiplex PCR, the repertoire was profiled, and TCRdb retains in-frame clones only, with some absent. The DNA gave D and trimming, while V, J and clone size come from that table. This sample carries about 130,000 clones, more than 75% of them seen once, and the ten largest clones take around 10%. Patients from Seattle were sampled longitudinally, starting during active infection. From germline, CDR1 is SGHDT and CDR2 YYEEEE. The CDR3 covers 12 residues. V dropped 3 bases and J dropped 2 bases, with 6 bases sitting between them.

This sequence was found in a woman in her seventies with COVID-19, enrolled during active disease. This chain joins TRBV5-6 and TRBJ2-7, with D unclear. Sequenced material: peripheral blood. The CDR3 is CASSWSTYEQYF. The CDR3 DNA sequence: TGTGCCAGCAGCTGGAGTACCTACGAGCAGTACTTC. The full variable domain, with the rest looked up from reference TRBV5-6 and TRBJ2-7, is DAGVTQSPTHLIKTRGQQVTLRCSPKSGHDTVSWYQQALGQGPQFIFQYYEEEERQRGNFPDRFSGHQFPNYSSELNVNALLLGDSALYLCASSWSTYEQYFGPGTRLTVT.